This T cell receptor beta chain was profiled in a study of blood T cell repertoires in COVID-19. Across the whole study: Researchers got acute and convalescent COVID-19 samples from the United States, Italy and Spain. From T cells, B-cell-depleted T cells, or PBMCs came the material, which was cDNA or gDNA.

Germline V CDR1 and CDR2: GTSNPN, SVGIG (reference sequence). This CDR3 is built from 13 residues. V lost 1 base and J lost 6, with 10 bases in between. Original handling: For nucleated cells, counts were estimated from reference gene primer amplification. Sequencing was performed with immunoSEQ multiplex PCR; in TCRdb, only in-frame clones are kept and a portion is missing. The V and J calls and the clone size are those of that table, but D and trimming were determined from the DNA. The sample lists roughly 140,000 clones, about four fifths seen once, with roughly 8.8% in the top ten. The chain combines TRBV30 with TRBJ1-5; D is perhaps TRBD1 (5 bases). Source material: peripheral blood. The sequence derives from a human donor with acute or convalescent COVID-19. The donor label of this sample is uncertain. The CDR3, as DNA: TGTGCCTGGAGTGCGCAGGGAATTCAGCCCCAGCATTTT. The encoded protein is CAWSAQGIQPQHF.